Listed below are T cell receptor beta chains from one sample, sequenced in a study of CD8 T cells in ankylosing spondylitis. TCRdb passed the 5' RACE reads through MiXCR, listing each CDR3 protein once. Of 700,000 to 850,000 distinct CDR3 sequences detected, approximately 12% appear once; the ten largest clones hold 0.51%. Sequencing input: blood, either unsorted or a sorted T cell fraction (not recorded which). Receptors were obtained from a male donor with ankylosing spondylitis. Both conserved end residues are part of each CDR3. Fields, in order: V gene, CDR3 length, J gene, clone size, D gene, CDR3 DNA, CDR3 protein. The D gene is left open where the match is weak. Size is stated for part of the rows, as once, few or many counts, or as a class when the clone is expanded.

V gene: TRBV7-2; CDR3 length: 16; J gene: TRBJ2-1; clone size: -; D gene: -; CDR3 DNA: TGTGCCAGCAGTCCCCAGGGCCCGAAGGGCTACAATGAGCAGTTCTTC; CDR3 protein: CASSPQGPKGYNEQFF
V gene: TRBV28; CDR3 length: 15; J gene: TRBJ2-7; clone size: few; D gene: TRBD2; CDR3 DNA: TGTGCCAGCAGTTCAGCGGGAGGGCGCTCCTACGAGCAGTACTTC; CDR3 protein: CASSSAGGRSYEQYF
V gene: TRBV12-3/TRBV12-4; CDR3 length: 15; J gene: TRBJ2-5; clone size: few; D gene: TRBD1; CDR3 DNA: TGTGCCAGCAGTTTCCCGGGACAGGGAGAAGAGACCCAGTACTTC; CDR3 protein: CASSFPGQGEETQYF
V gene: TRBV7-9; CDR3 length: 15; J gene: TRBJ2-7; clone size: few; D gene: TRBD1; CDR3 DNA: TGTGCCAGCAGCTTACAATTGACAGGGTTGAACGAGCAGTACTTC; CDR3 protein: CASSLQLTGLNEQYF
V gene: TRBV4-2; CDR3 length: 12; J gene: TRBJ1-4; clone size: many; D gene: -; CDR3 DNA: TGTGCCAGCAGCCAAGACACTGAAAAACTGTTTTTT; CDR3 protein: CASSQDTEKLFF
V gene: TRBV14; CDR3 length: 15; J gene: TRBJ1-1; clone size: few; D gene: -; CDR3 DNA: TGTGCCAGCAGCCAAGTTTCAAGGGTGAACACTGAAGCTTTCTTT; CDR3 protein: CASSQVSRVNTEAFF
V gene: TRBV28; CDR3 length: 13; J gene: TRBJ1-3; clone size: -; D gene: -; CDR3 DNA: TGTGCCAGCAGCGCAGGGGTTGGAAACACCATATATTTT; CDR3 protein: CASSAGVGNTIYF
V gene: TRBV10-3; CDR3 length: 13; J gene: TRBJ1-2; clone size: -; D gene: -; CDR3 DNA: TGTGCCATCAGTGGTCAGAGACAGGACGGCTACACCTTC; CDR3 protein: CAISGQRQDGYTF
V gene: TRBV20-1; CDR3 length: 14; J gene: TRBJ2-7; clone size: -; D gene: TRBD1; CDR3 DNA: TGCAGTGCTAGTGGACAGGGCCCTCTCTACGAGCAGTACTTC; CDR3 protein: CSASGQGPLYEQYF
V gene: TRBV4-3; CDR3 length: 18; J gene: TRBJ1-6; clone size: -; D gene: TRBD1; CDR3 DNA: TGCGCCAGCAGCCAAGATCTCGAACAGGGGTCCTATAATCCACCCCTCCACTTT; CDR3 protein: CASSQDLEQGSYNPPLHF
V gene: TRBV20-1; CDR3 length: 11; J gene: TRBJ2-4; clone size: few; D gene: -; CDR3 DNA: TGCAGTGCTACTCAGGGAAACATTCAGTACTTC; CDR3 protein: CSATQGNIQYF
V gene: TRBV19; CDR3 length: 16; J gene: TRBJ2-1; clone size: -; D gene: TRBD2; CDR3 DNA: TGTGCCAGTAGTCCCCTCGGGCCTAGCGGGAGACATGAGCAGTTCTTC; CDR3 protein: CASSPLGPSGRHEQFF
V gene: TRBV6-2/TRBV6-3; CDR3 length: 14; J gene: TRBJ2-1; clone size: many; D gene: TRBD1; CDR3 DNA: TGTGCCAGCAGTCGCCGACAGGGTAAAAGTGAGCAGTTCTTC; CDR3 protein: CASSRRQGKSEQFF
V gene: TRBV5-6; CDR3 length: 16; J gene: TRBJ1-2; clone size: few; D gene: -; CDR3 DNA: TGTGCCAGCAGCTTGAGATTTGCGGGTTACCGCTATGGCTACACCTTC; CDR3 protein: CASSLRFAGYRYGYTF
V gene: TRBV4-3; CDR3 length: 15; J gene: TRBJ1-1; clone size: many; D gene: TRBD1; CDR3 DNA: TGCGCCAGCAGCCAAGCCAACCAGGGGGCCTATGAAGCTTTCTTT; CDR3 protein: CASSQANQGAYEAFF
V gene: TRBV20-1; CDR3 length: 16; J gene: TRBJ2-1; clone size: many; D gene: TRBD2; CDR3 DNA: TGCAGTGCTAGAGATTTTCGGGGGGGCTCCTACAATGAGCAGTTCTTC; CDR3 protein: CSARDFRGGSYNEQFF
V gene: TRBV5-4; CDR3 length: 15; J gene: TRBJ2-3; clone size: few; D gene: -; CDR3 DNA: TGTGCCAGCAGCCCCCAAACTAGGGAGACAGATACGCAGTATTTT; CDR3 protein: CASSPQTRETDTQYF
V gene: TRBV7-2; CDR3 length: 12; J gene: TRBJ2-7; clone size: many; D gene: -; CDR3 DNA: TGTGCCAGCAGCCCCCGAGAGGGCGAGCAGTACTTC; CDR3 protein: CASSPREGEQYF
V gene: TRBV20-1; CDR3 length: 13; J gene: TRBJ1-6; clone size: many; D gene: -; CDR3 DNA: TGCAGTGCTAGAGAGGTGGGGAATTCACCCCTCCACTTT; CDR3 protein: CSAREVGNSPLHF
V gene: TRBV5-1; CDR3 length: 14; J gene: TRBJ1-5; clone size: -; D gene: TRBD1; CDR3 DNA: TGCGCCAGCAGCGAGGGGGCCCTCAATCAGCCCCAGCATTTT; CDR3 protein: CASSEGALNQPQHF
V gene: TRBV11-2; CDR3 length: 15; J gene: TRBJ2-7; clone size: few; D gene: -; CDR3 DNA: TGTGCCAGCAGCTTCTTGGGGAAAGGGGCCTACGAGCAGTACTTC; CDR3 protein: CASSFLGKGAYEQYF
V gene: TRBV7-8; CDR3 length: 15; J gene: TRBJ2-7; clone size: -; D gene: -; CDR3 DNA: TGTGCCAGCAGCTCGCGTCGGGACGATACCTACGAGCAGTACTTC; CDR3 protein: CASSSRRDDTYEQYF
V gene: TRBV20-1; CDR3 length: 13; J gene: TRBJ1-6; clone size: few; D gene: -; CDR3 DNA: TGCAGTGCCCCTAAGGAATTTGGTGGACCCCTCCACTTT; CDR3 protein: CSAPKEFGGPLHF
V gene: TRBV7-9; CDR3 length: 14; J gene: TRBJ1-1; clone size: few; D gene: -; CDR3 DNA: TGTGCCAGCAGCACCCTTCAACCGAACACTGAAGCTTTCTTT; CDR3 protein: CASSTLQPNTEAFF
V gene: TRBV4-3; CDR3 length: 14; J gene: TRBJ2-5; clone size: many; D gene: -; CDR3 DNA: TGCGCCAGCAGCCAAGCATTAGGGGGAGAGACCCAGTACTTC; CDR3 protein: CASSQALGGETQYF
V gene: TRBV7-7; CDR3 length: 16; J gene: TRBJ2-3; clone size: -; D gene: TRBD2; CDR3 DNA: TGTGCTAGCAGTGTGGGACTAGCGGGAGCCACAGATACGCAGTATTTT; CDR3 protein: CASSVGLAGATDTQYF
V gene: TRBV7-9; CDR3 length: 14; J gene: TRBJ2-5; clone size: few; D gene: -; CDR3 DNA: TGTGCCAGCAGCTTAAGAGGGGACGGAGAGACCCAGTACTTC; CDR3 protein: CASSLRGDGETQYF
V gene: TRBV12-3/TRBV12-4; CDR3 length: 14; J gene: TRBJ1-1; clone size: many; D gene: -; CDR3 DNA: TGTGCCAGCAGTTTCTCTGTGATGAACACTGAAGCTTTCTTT; CDR3 protein: CASSFSVMNTEAFF
V gene: TRBV12-3/TRBV12-4; CDR3 length: 14; J gene: TRBJ1-5; clone size: few; D gene: -; CDR3 DNA: TGTGCCAGCAGTAGAGGCCCTCGAAATCAGCCCCAGCATTTT; CDR3 protein: CASSRGPRNQPQHF
V gene: TRBV29-1; CDR3 length: 13; J gene: TRBJ1-2; clone size: many; D gene: -; CDR3 DNA: TGCAGCGTCACTGCAGGGTTTAGAGATGGCTACACCTTC; CDR3 protein: CSVTAGFRDGYTF
V gene: TRBV7-3; CDR3 length: 18; J gene: TRBJ2-3; clone size: -; D gene: TRBD2; CDR3 DNA: TGTGCCAGCAGCTCAACCCAGACTAGCGGGGGGGGGGCAGATACGCAGTATTTT; CDR3 protein: CASSSTQTSGGGADTQYF
V gene: TRBV5-1; CDR3 length: 16; J gene: TRBJ2-1; clone size: many; D gene: TRBD2; CDR3 DNA: TGCGCCAGCAGCACCCCGGGACTAGCGGGAGCGGGTGAGCAGTTCTTC; CDR3 protein: CASSTPGLAGAGEQFF
V gene: TRBV29-1; CDR3 length: 12; J gene: TRBJ2-3; clone size: many; D gene: TRBD1; CDR3 DNA: TGCAGCGTGACAGGGGGCACAGATACGCAGTATTTT; CDR3 protein: CSVTGGTDTQYF
V gene: TRBV12-3/TRBV12-4; CDR3 length: 14; J gene: TRBJ2-2; clone size: few; D gene: -; CDR3 DNA: TGTGCCAGCGGTCGACTAGTTGTCACCGGGGAGCTGTTTTTT; CDR3 protein: CASGRLVVTGELFF
V gene: TRBV6-5; CDR3 length: 14; J gene: TRBJ2-3; clone size: -; D gene: -; CDR3 DNA: TGTGCCAGCAGTTACTCGACGGGGTCAGATACGCAGTATTTT; CDR3 protein: CASSYSTGSDTQYF
V gene: TRBV6-5; CDR3 length: 18; J gene: TRBJ2-1; clone size: few; D gene: TRBD2; CDR3 DNA: TGTGCCAGCAGTTTCCGACTAGCGGGGGAAGGCTTGGACAATGAGCAGTTCTTC; CDR3 protein: CASSFRLAGEGLDNEQFF
V gene: TRBV20-1; CDR3 length: 14; J gene: TRBJ2-7; clone size: -; D gene: TRBD1; CDR3 DNA: TGCAGTGCTAGAGATAGGAACAGGGGCTACGAGCAGTACTTC; CDR3 protein: CSARDRNRGYEQYF
V gene: TRBV20-1; CDR3 length: 12; J gene: TRBJ1-5; clone size: -; D gene: -; CDR3 DNA: TGCAGTGGGCAGTTTAGCAATCAGCCCCAGCATTTT; CDR3 protein: CSGQFSNQPQHF
V gene: TRBV28; CDR3 length: 14; J gene: TRBJ2-7; clone size: -; D gene: TRBD2; CDR3 DNA: TGTGCCAGCAGTTCCGCGGGAGCCCAGTACGAGCAGTACTTC; CDR3 protein: CASSSAGAQYEQYF
V gene: TRBV20-1; CDR3 length: 13; J gene: TRBJ2-3; clone size: few; D gene: -; CDR3 DNA: TGCAGTGCTAGATCTCTCCTCGGGGATACGCAGTATTTT; CDR3 protein: CSARSLLGDTQYF
V gene: TRBV10-1; CDR3 length: 14; J gene: TRBJ1-2; clone size: many; D gene: TRBD1; CDR3 DNA: TGCGCCAGCAGTCCCGGACAGGGGGTTAGTGGCTACACCTTC; CDR3 protein: CASSPGQGVSGYTF
V gene: TRBV11-2; CDR3 length: 17; J gene: TRBJ1-6; clone size: many; D gene: TRBD1; CDR3 DNA: TGTGCCAGCAGCTTAGGCGGGACAGGGGTGGGTAATTCACCCCTCCACTTT; CDR3 protein: CASSLGGTGVGNSPLHF
V gene: TRBV5-1; CDR3 length: 16; J gene: TRBJ2-2; clone size: -; D gene: -; CDR3 DNA: TGCGCCAGCAGCTTTTTAGAGAGGGCCGCTGCCGGGGAGCTGTTTTTT; CDR3 protein: CASSFLERAAAGELFF
V gene: TRBV24-1; CDR3 length: 15; J gene: TRBJ2-5; clone size: -; D gene: -; CDR3 DNA: TGTGCCACCAGTGACCCCGACTCTATAGAAGAGACCCAGTACTTC; CDR3 protein: CATSDPDSIEETQYF
V gene: TRBV30; CDR3 length: 15; J gene: TRBJ2-6; clone size: -; D gene: -; CDR3 DNA: TGTGCCTGGAGCCTAGGCATCTCTGGGGCCAACGTCCTGACTTTC; CDR3 protein: CAWSLGISGANVLTF
V gene: TRBV25-1; CDR3 length: 17; J gene: TRBJ1-4; clone size: -; D gene: -; CDR3 DNA: TGTGCCAGCAGTGCCAATCTTGGCGTTCAGGGAGGAGAAAAACTGTTTTTT; CDR3 protein: CASSANLGVQGGEKLFF
V gene: TRBV18; CDR3 length: 16; J gene: TRBJ2-5; clone size: -; D gene: -; CDR3 DNA: TGTGCCAGCTCACCACGCCGACTTACCTACCAAGAGACCCAGTACTTC; CDR3 protein: CASSPRRLTYQETQYF
V gene: TRBV6-1; CDR3 length: 14; J gene: TRBJ2-3; clone size: few; D gene: TRBD1; CDR3 DNA: TGTGCCAGCAGATGGGGCCAGGGGGCAGATACGCAGTATTTT; CDR3 protein: CASRWGQGADTQYF
V gene: TRBV20-1; CDR3 length: 14; J gene: TRBJ2-5; clone size: many; D gene: TRBD2; CDR3 DNA: TGCAGTGATAATGCTCCAGCGGGGGGGGAGACCCAGTACTTC; CDR3 protein: CSDNAPAGGETQYF